The 8 T cell receptor beta chains below all came from one sample that was sequenced in a study of tumor-infiltrating lymphocytes in oesophageal squamous cell carcinoma. TCRdb processed the PCR reads anew with MiXCR; each CDR3 protein has one entry. The sample consists of roughly 21,000 distinct CDR3 sequences, around 33% of them appearing once. The sequenced sample consisted of esophageal tumor tissue. Receptors were obtained from a male donor with esophageal squamous cell carcinoma.

Note on this clonotype: The conserved closing phenylalanine or tryptophan is absent in this CDR3, likely reflecting a read error. The chain has TRBV7-2 and TRBJ2-1; 10 nucleotides match TRBD2. Trimming cost V 5 bases and J 3 bases; bases outside gene matches: 7. This CDR3 region has 16 residues. CDR1 is SGHTA and CDR2 is FQGNSA in the germline V gene. CDR3 sequence: CASSHPGLAVYNEQFL. In DNA, the CDR3 is TGTGCCAGCAGCCACCCCGGACTAGCGGTCTACAATGAGCAGTTCTTG.

The CDR3 reads CASSPTVPSYNEQFF. CDR3 nucleotide sequence: TGTGCCAGCAGCCCTACTGTACCCTCCTACAATGAGCAGTTCTTC. The chain links TRBV7-9 to TRBJ2-1; D gene uncertain. Trimming left V 5 bases short and J 0 bases short, with 11 bases between. CDR3 length: 15 residues. CDR1 is SEHNR, CDR2 FQNEAQ, per germline (reference sequence).

The genes are TRBV7-2 and TRBJ1-1; D is ambiguous. Germline V gene sequence: CDR1 SGHTA, CDR2 FQGNSA. The germline V and J ends were trimmed by 6 bases and 0 bases, with 8 bases remaining between them. The CDR3 has 13 residues. CDR3 region: CASSPQMNTEAFF. The CDR3 nucleotides are TGTGCCAGCAGTCCACAGATGAACACTGAAGCTTTCTTT.

By sample share, this clonotype is medium-sized (0.01 to 0.1%). The genes are TRBV7-9 and TRBJ2-1; D gene ambiguous. Looked up from germline, CDR1 is SEHNR and CDR2 is FQNEAQ (reference sequence). V was shortened by 1 base and J by 6 bases, with 7 bases between the two germline ends. The CDR3 spans 13 residues. In nucleotides, the CDR3 is TGTGCCAGCAGCTTAGTTGCGGCCAATGAGCAGTTCTTC. This sequence encodes CASSLVAANEQFF.

This clonotype was seen many times. The V call is TRBV10-1, the J call TRBJ1-1; no clear D. The CDR3 is 13 amino acids. Germline V gene data show CDR1 as WNHNN and CDR2 as SYGVQD (reference sequence). The germline V and J ends were trimmed by 6 bases and 0 bases, with 8 bases remaining between them. CDR3 DNA sequence: TGCGCCAGCAGGGACGGATTGAACACTGAAGCTTTCTTT. This translates into CASRDGLNTEAFF.

This clonotype was found many times. This chain connects TRBV12-3 or TRBV12-4 to TRBJ2-5, with a possible D match to TRBD1 (5 bases). The V and J ends lost 5 bases and 4 bases respectively, with 11 bases between them. CDR3 size: 13 residues. CDR3 DNA: TGTGCCAGCAGTCAGGGCGTCCGAGAGACCCAGTACTTC. Protein sequence: CASSQGVRETQYF.

This clonotype is medium-sized in the sample. The chain combines TRBV7-2 with TRBJ2-7, with D possibly being TRBD1 (6 bases). CDR1 and CDR2 from the germline V gene are SGHTA and FQGNSA. V lost 6 bases and J lost 6, with 18 bases in between. The CDR3 is made up of 14 amino acids. CDR3 nucleotides: TGTGCCAGCAGGGAAGGGGGACGGGCGGGCGAGCAGTACTTC. This encodes CASREGGRAGEQYF.

With regard to this clonotype: The junction and the germline gene differ at one end; a read error may be behind it. The chain links TRBV4-1 to TRBJ2-7, with a possible D match to TRBD1 (5 bases). The CDR3 contains 16 residues. Germline V gene data show CDR1 as MGHRA and CDR2 as YSYEKL. The CDR3 region is CASSQVGADNSYEQYF. In nucleotides, the CDR3 is TGTGCCAGCAGCCAGGTAGGGGCAGATAACTCCTACGAGCAGTACTTC.